This T cell receptor beta chain was recorded in a study of T cell responses to AZD1222 COVID-19 vaccine. The junction had 5 bases not matched to a gene; V was cut back by 5 bases and J by 7 bases. CDR1 and CDR2 from the germline V gene are SEHNR and FQNEAQ (reference sequence). The CDR3 is made up of 14 amino acids. A remark on this clone: Its antigen is unidentified.

The repertoire was sequenced with immunoSEQ multiplex PCR; TCRdb's copy has only in-frame clones and lacks some. Seen here are some 55,000 clones, 89% observed once, and the top ten hold less than 2%. Study-wide findings and caveats: At baseline, just a handful of AZD1222 recipients tested seropositive. White British people made up most donors, females outnumbered males, and clonal diversity was possibly underestimated.

The chain is built from TRBV7-9 and TRBJ1-2, with 12 bases matching TRBD1. Sample: peripheral blood, taken on day 0 of AZD1222 vaccination. The TCR originated in an adult in good health. DNA for the CDR3: TGTGCCAGCAGCCCCAGGGACAGGGGGCCTGGCTACACCTTC. Amino acids: CASSPRDRGPGYTF.